Within the sample, the clone carrying this TCR beta chain is medium-sized (0.01 to 0.1%). This specimen belongs to a study of blood T cell repertoires in COVID-19. Study context: Sample material is recorded as cDNA or gDNA derived from T cells, B-cell-depleted T cells, or PBMCs.

Germline CDR1 SGHDT, CDR2 YYEEEE. Trimming stripped 1 base from V and 3 bases from J, with 5 bases between. This CDR3 has 12 residues. The assay was immunoSEQ multiplex PCR, and TCRdb's table has in-frame clones only and misses some. The sample includes 9,500 to 12,000 clones, 80% of them seen just once. The sequence was collected from a man in his 70s with active COVID-19. The chain is built from TRBV5-6 and TRBJ2-7; D call uncertain. Sequencing was done on a sample of peripheral blood. The CDR3 loop reads CASSLSSYEQYF. CDR3 DNA sequence: TGTGCCAGCAGCTTGTCCAGCTACGAGCAGTACTTC.